The 10 T cell receptor beta chains given below trace back to one sample, sequenced in a study of T cell responses to AZD1222 COVID-19 vaccine. TCRdb keeps only in-frame clones here, not all; method: immunoSEQ multiplex PCR. The sample consists of about 88,000 clones, about 89% of them appearing once. The sample consisted of peripheral blood, taken 28 days after the second AZD1222 dose. The receptors shown here come from an adult who received the AZD1222 COVID-19 vaccine.

V usage is TRBV6-6 and J usage is TRBJ1-4, with D perhaps matching TRBD1 (6 bases). V gave up 2 bases and J gave up 8 bases, with 18 bases separating them. The germline V gene has CDR1 MNHNY and CDR2 SVGAGI (reference sequence). This CDR3 is built from 16 residues. The CDR3 sequence: CASSYGAGEVGEKLFF. CDR3 DNA sequence: TGTGCCAGCAGTTACGGTGCAGGGGAAGTAGGGGAAAAACTGTTTTTT.

This sequence joins TRBV10-3 and TRBJ2-7; unclear D gene. V shed 0 bases and J shed 2 bases, with 8 bases lying between them. The CDR3 totals 14 residues. Germline V gene data show CDR1 as ENHRY and CDR2 as SYGVKD. The CDR3 loop is CAISESNHPYEQYF. CDR3 nucleotide sequence: TGTGCCATCAGTGAGTCTAACCATCCCTACGAGCAGTACTTC.

The chain has TRBV5-1 and TRBJ2-5, with 11 bases matching TRBD2. This CDR3 has 14 amino acids. From germline, CDR1 is SGHRS and CDR2 YFSETQ. V shed 4 bases and J 5 bases; nucleotides not matched to a gene: 4. The DNA for the CDR3 is TGCGCCAGCAGCCCTAGCGGGGGGCGGGAGACCCAGTACTTC. This gives the protein CASSPSGGRETQYF.

The chain combines TRBV3-1 (or the pseudogene TRBV3-2) with TRBJ1-5; D is possibly TRBD1 (5 bases). Germline-derived CDR1 and CDR2 are LGHDT and YNNKEL (reference sequence). The CDR3 contains 16 residues. V was cut by 0 bases and J by 2 bases, with 11 bases left in between. CDR3 bases: TGTGCCAGCAGCCAAGATGGGGGTCGGGGCAATCAGCCCCAGCATTTT. Amino acids: CASSQDGGRGNQPQHF.

The V gene is TRBV19, the J gene TRBJ2-1, with 8 positions matching TRBD2. This CDR3 has 16 residues. In germline, CDR1 is LNHDA, CDR2 SQIVND (reference sequence). The V segment lost 5 bases and the J segment 2 bases; nucleotides outside the gene matches: 8. The CDR3 nucleotides read TGTGCCAGTAGTGGACCGGGACTAGAGACCTACAATGAGCAGTTCTTC. Its translation is CASSGPGLETYNEQFF.

This chain's CDR3 is CASSLLQGPGEKLFF. In DNA form, the CDR3 reads TGTGCCAGCAGCTTATTACAGGGACCAGGTGAAAAACTGTTTTTT. The chain links TRBV5-5 to TRBJ1-4, with a tentative D call TRBD1 (6 bases). Germline CDR1 and CDR2: SGHKS and YYEKEE (reference sequence). Trimming took 2 bases from V and 7 from J, leaving 15 bases between them. CDR3 size: 15 residues.

This rearrangement joins TRBV4-1 to TRBJ1-6; D is undetermined. V was trimmed by 0 bases and J by 0 bases, leaving 15 bases between them. The CDR3 consists of 19 residues. Germline V gene sequence: CDR1 MGHRA, CDR2 YSYEKL. CDR3 residues: CASSQDQRARSSYNSPLHF. In nucleotides, the CDR3 is TGCGCCAGCAGCCAAGATCAGAGAGCCAGAAGCTCCTATAATTCACCCCTCCACTTT.

This clone was counted a single time. The chain joins TRBV5-1 to TRBJ2-5, with 8 nucleotides matching TRBD2. V lost 0 bases to trimming and J lost 5 bases; unmatched junction nucleotides: 3. Germline CDR1 SGHRS, CDR2 YFSETQ. CDR3 length equals 14 residues. CDR3 sequence reads: CASSLATSGETQYF. CDR3 nucleotides: TGCGCCAGCAGCTTGGCCACTAGCGGCGAGACCCAGTACTTC.

The chain couples TRBV19 to TRBJ2-1; 9 positions match TRBD1. CDR1 and CDR2 (germline): LNHDA, SQIVND (reference sequence). With 6 bases clipped from V and 8 bases from J, the junction kept 8 bases outside the gene matches. This CDR3 contains 14 residues. CDR3 amino acids: CASRPGQGFHEQFF. The CDR3, as DNA: TGTGCCAGTAGGCCGGGACAGGGTTTTCATGAGCAGTTCTTC.

This chain links TRBV19 with TRBJ1-1, with TRBD1 as a possible D gene (6 bases). The germline CDR1 and CDR2 sequences are LNHDA and SQIVND (reference sequence). The V gene lost 5 bases and the J gene lost 3 bases, with 16 bases spanning the gap. The CDR3 length is 15 residues. The CDR3 DNA reads as TGTGCCAGTAGTGCAAACAGGGCAGGGTACACTGAAGCTTTCTTT. This gives the protein CASSANRAGYTEAFF.